Here is one T cell receptor beta chain with its context. The target antigen is unknown. Using immunoSEQ multiplex PCR, the repertoire was profiled, and TCRdb retains in-frame clones only, with some absent. The sample lists 450 or so clones; roughly two thirds were seen once. Germline V gene data show CDR1 as LNHDA and CDR2 as SQIVND (reference sequence). This CDR3 spans 14 amino acids. V lost 7 bases and J 8 bases, leaving 20 bases between the germline ends. This sample was included in a study of T cell changes during pregnancy in multiple sclerosis. Sequencing input: cultured CD4+ T cells. The TCR originated in a female patient with multiple sclerosis, enrolled in a pregnancy study. Some clones in this sample may be carry-over from other donors' samples. This sequence joins TRBV19 and TRBJ1-2; a weak D match, TRBD1 (5 bases). CDR3 DNA sequence: TGTGCCAGTACAAATCGGAGGGGATCGGACGGCTACACCTTC. This codes for CASTNRRGSDGYTF.